The 19 T cell receptor beta chains reported below all come from one sample, sequenced in a study of neurological immune-mediated disorders. TCRdb itself ran the 5' RACE reads through MiXCR, one entry per CDR3 protein. The sample includes 55,000 to 75,000 distinct CDR3 sequences, about 13% of them seen just once. Sequenced material: PBMCs. The receptors stem from a woman aged 60-70 years with HTLV-1-associated myelopathy (HAM/TSP).

This clonotype was counted many times. The rearrangement uses TRBV27 and TRBJ2-7, with TRBD1 matching 7 bases. Germline V gene lookup returns CDR1 MNHEY and CDR2 SMNVEV (reference sequence). Unmatched junction bases numbered 5, after V lost 0 bases and J lost 3 bases. The CDR3 runs 15 residues. The CDR3 protein is CASSLSGTEFYEQYF. The CDR3 DNA sequence: TGTGCCAGCAGTTTATCTGGGACAGAATTCTACGAGCAGTACTTC.

This clonotype was recorded many times. The V gene is TRBV28, the J gene TRBJ2-7; TRBD2 is a possible D gene (5 bases). The V gene lost 6 bases and the J gene lost 7 bases, with 13 bases spanning the gap. This CDR3 is 12 amino acids long. The germline V gene encodes CDR1 MDHEN and CDR2 SYDVKM. This chain's CDR3 is CASSSRGGEQYF. CDR3 bases: TGTGCCAGCAGCTCCCGGGGTGGTGAGCAGTACTTC.

CDR3 sequence (DNA): TGTGCCAGCAGTCCCCAGGGCCTGTGGGAAAAACTGTTTTTT. As protein: CASSPQGLWEKLFF. The rearrangement uses TRBV27 and TRBJ1-4, with D maybe TRBD1 (5 bases). Germline V CDR1 and CDR2: MNHEY, SMNVEV (reference sequence). Trimming took 5 bases from V and 8 from J, leaving 15 bases between them. The CDR3 consists of 14 residues.

The sample holds a few counts of this clonotype. The chain is built from TRBV3-1 and TRBJ1-4; possibly TRBD1 for D (6 bases). CDR1 is LGHDT and CDR2 is YNNKEL in the germline V gene (reference sequence). With 4 bases removed from V and 1 base from J, the gap between germline ends came to 7 bases. The CDR3 is 14 amino acids. Here the CDR3 DNA reads TGTGCCAGCAGCCTACAGGGAACTAATGAAAAACTGTTTTTT. Amino acid sequence: CASSLQGTNEKLFF.

This clonotype has a count of ten or more. The rearrangement links TRBV20-1 to TRBJ1-1, with D perhaps TRBD1 (5 bases). The CDR3 length is 13 residues. CDR1 DFQATT and CDR2 SNEGSKA come from the germline V gene (reference sequence). V was cut by 2 bases and J by 3 bases, with 10 bases left in between. This CDR3 reads CSARQGRYTEAFF. The CDR3 DNA reads TGCAGTGCTAGACAGGGAAGGTACACTGAAGCTTTCTTT.

This clonotype was counted between two and nine times. This rearrangement joins TRBV3-1 to TRBJ1-1; D gene uncertain. The CDR3 has 13 amino acids. V lost 4 bases and J lost 1, with 7 bases in between. Germline V CDR1 and CDR2: LGHDT, YNNKEL (reference sequence). CDR3: CASSPNRNTEAFF. CDR3 nucleotide sequence: TGTGCCAGCAGCCCCAATCGGAACACTGAAGCTTTCTTT.

This clonotype was seen a handful of times. This chain uses TRBV10-1 with TRBJ2-1, with D possibly TRBD1 on 5 matching bases. Germline V gene sequence: CDR1 WNHNN, CDR2 SYGVQD (reference sequence). V was pared by 3 bases and J by 8 bases, with 17 bases between. The CDR3 loop spans 15 amino acids. The DNA of the CDR3 is TGCGCCAGCAGTGAATCTCAGGGTGGGGTCTATGAGCAGTTCTTC. This codes for CASSESQGGVYEQFF.

This clonotype showed up just a few times. CDR3 residues: CASSFGSVADTQYF. CDR3 in DNA: TGTGCCAGCAGTTTCGGTTCGGTCGCAGATACGCAGTATTTT. The V gene is TRBV12-3 or TRBV12-4, the J gene TRBJ2-3; D gene ambiguous. V lost 3 bases to trimming and J lost 4 bases, with 11 bases between them. The CDR3 sequence is 14 residues long.

This clonotype was detected many times. The chain links TRBV5-8 to TRBJ1-2; 7 bases map to TRBD1. The CDR3 is made up of 15 amino acids. J gave up 2 bases and V 2 bases, and 6 bases lay outside the gene matches. CDR1 and CDR2 (germline): SGHTS, YDEGEE. The CDR3 spells CASSFSPRGNYGYTF. As DNA, the CDR3 is TGTGCCAGCAGCTTTAGTCCCAGGGGGAACTATGGCTACACCTTC.

This clonotype was counted at least ten times. The genes are TRBV24-1 and TRBJ2-2; TRBD2 matches 7 bases. Germline loops: CDR1 KGHDR, CDR2 SFDVKD. The CDR3 contains 16 residues. V trimming: 2 bases; J trimming: 0 bases; junction bases outside the gene matches: 2. In DNA form, the CDR3 reads TGTGCCACCAGTGATTGGCGGGGGACGAACACCGGGGAGCTGTTTTTT. It codes for CATSDWRGTNTGELFF.

This clonotype was seen repeatedly, ten times or more. The chain combines TRBV5-1 with TRBJ2-2, with D perhaps assigned TRBD1 or TRBD2 (5 bases each). The CDR3 has 16 residues. Trimming took 2 bases from V and 0 from J, leaving 11 bases between them. Germline V lookup: CDR1 SGHRS, CDR2 YFSETQ. CDR3 nucleotides: TGCGCCAGCAGCTTCGAGGGGAGTCCGAACACCGGGGAGCTGTTTTTT. This codes for CASSFEGSPNTGELFF.

This clonotype was seen repeatedly, ten times or more. The chain recombines TRBV5-1 with TRBJ1-1, with D possibly being TRBD1 (5 bases). CDR1 is SGHRS, CDR2 YFSETQ, per germline. The CDR3 spans 15 residues. The V gene lost 0 bases and the J gene lost 6 bases, with 15 bases spanning the gap. As DNA, the CDR3 is TGCGCCAGCAGCTTGGGCCGGGGGGGTTCGGCTGAAGCTTTCTTT. This encodes CASSLGRGGSAEAFF.

Concerning this clonotype itself: The CDR3 end shows no conserved phenylalanine or tryptophan, and so a read error is likely. The chain combines TRBV3-1 with TRBJ2-7; D could derive from TRBD1 or TRBD2 (5 bases each). V was cut by 0 bases and J by 2 bases, with 14 bases left in between. Germline CDR1 and CDR2: LGHDT and YNNKEL (reference sequence). The CDR3 has 16 residues. The CDR3: CASSQEFGASTYEQYL. CDR3 nucleotides: TGTGCCAGCAGCCAAGAGTTCGGGGCTAGCACCTACGAGCAGTACTTA.

There are many counts of this clonotype. The J gene is TRBJ2-5, the V gene TRBV7-9, with D perhaps assigned TRBD1 or TRBD2 (5 bases each). There are 15 residues in the CDR3. CDR1 and CDR2 from the germline V gene are SEHNR and FQNEAQ (reference sequence). V was shortened by 5 bases and J by 5 bases, with 18 bases between the two germline ends. This chain's CDR3 is CASSQPGRNGETQYF. The CDR3 DNA reads as TGTGCCAGCAGCCAGCCGGGACGAAATGGGGAGACCCAGTACTTC. The full variable domain, in which reference TRBV7-9 and TRBJ2-5 provide the parts outside the CDR3, is DTGVSQNPRHKITKRGQNVTFRCDPISEHNRLYWYRQTLGQGPEFLTYFQNEAQLEKSRLLSDRFSAERPKGSFSTLEIQRTEQGDSAMYLCASSQPGRNGETQYFGPGTRLLVL.

The chain combines TRBV5-4 with TRBJ2-5, with D possibly being TRBD1 or TRBD2 (5 bases each). V shed 2 bases and J shed 2 bases, with 10 bases lying between them. Germline V gives CDR1 SGHNT, CDR2 YYREEE (reference sequence). The length of the CDR3 is 14 residues. The CDR3 nucleotides are TGTGCCAGCAGCTTCGGGACGGCACAAGAGACCCAGTACTTC. Its translation: CASSFGTAQETQYF.

This clonotype was observed many times. This chain links TRBV5-1 with TRBJ2-7; 7 bases fit TRBD1. The germline gives CDR1 SGHRS, CDR2 YFSETQ. J gave up 3 bases and V 4 bases, and 4 bases lay outside the gene matches. The CDR3 is 13 amino acids. In DNA, the CDR3 is TGCGCCAGCAGCCTGACAGGGCTCTACGAGCAGTACTTC. Its translation is CASSLTGLYEQYF.

This clonotype showed up many times. The J gene is TRBJ2-7, the V gene TRBV28; 15 bases agree with TRBD2. Germline lookup yields CDR1 MDHEN and CDR2 SYDVKM. V dropped 7 bases and J dropped 2; count of bases not matched to a gene: 9. The CDR3 covers 17 residues. The CDR3, as DNA: TGTGCCAGCACCCCGGGACTAGCGGGAGGTGGGGCCTACGAGCAGTACTTC. Translated, it gives CASTPGLAGGGAYEQYF.

Comments on this clonotype: An end of the junction does not agree with germline; a read error may underlie this. The chain recombines TRBV6-5 with TRBJ1-4; tentative D call: TRBD1 (5 bases). Germline CDR1 reads MNHEY; CDR2 reads SVGAGI. The CDR3 runs to 13 residues. CDR3 loop: CAIREQRNENLFF. Here the CDR3 DNA reads TGTGCCATCAGGGAACAGCGGAATGAAAATCTGTTTTTT.

Ten or more counts support this clonotype. The J gene is TRBJ2-1, the V gene TRBV14; a weak D match, TRBD1 (6 bases). Trimming took 0 bases from V and 9 from J, leaving 9 bases between them. This CDR3 contains 13 residues. Per germline, CDR1 SGHDN and CDR2 FVKESK. CDR3: CASSQDLGGEQFF. The CDR3 DNA follows: TGTGCCAGCAGCCAAGATCTAGGGGGTGAGCAGTTCTTC.